The TCR beta chain described here comes from a study of OX40 agonist ivuxolimab in advanced cancers. Study summary: Treatment of patients was with ivuxolimab, an agonistic anti-OX40 (CD134) antibody. Intravenous ivuxolimab at 0.01 to 10 mg/kg was given to patients every 2 weeks. Patients receiving dose escalation had hepatocellular carcinoma, melanoma, renal cell or head and neck cancer.

The study, taken as a whole, reports: Some nonresponders likewise displayed low normalized T-cell clonal expansion.

On this clone: Its specificity is unknown.

CDR1 and CDR2 from the germline V gene are KGHSH and LQKENI. The CDR3 contains 18 residues. V lost 6 bases, J lost 5 bases, and 25 bases lay in between. Profiling relied on immunoSEQ multiplex PCR, and the TCRdb table lists in-frame clones only, not all of them. The sample carries about 100,000 clones, around 91% recorded once. The input for sequencing was CD4+ or CD8+ T cells sorted from blood, taken in a trial of the OX40 agonist ivuxolimab. The sequence was collected from an adult with an advanced solid tumor such as melanoma, head and neck, liver or kidney cancer. This rearrangement joins TRBV18 to TRBJ2-2; TRBD1 might be the D (5 bases). The chain's CDR3 is CASSPPHALRQRTGELFF. As DNA, the CDR3 is TGTGCCAGCTCGCCCCCCCACGCTCTGAGACAGAGGACCGGGGAGCTGTTTTTT. Filled out from reference TRBV18 and TRBJ2-2, the complete variable domain reads NAGVMQNPRHLVRRRGQEARLRCSPMKGHSHVYWYRQLPEEGLKFMVYLQKENIIDESGMPKERFSAEFPKEGPSILRIQQVVRGDSAAYFCASSPPHALRQRTGELFFGEGSRLTVL.